This is a list of T cell receptor beta chains from one sample in a study of cytomegalovirus exposure and HLA in healthy donors. Profiling relied on immunoSEQ multiplex PCR, and the TCRdb table lists in-frame clones only, not all of them. The sample lists approximately 130,000 clones, roughly 70% occurring once. The material sequenced was PBMCs. The receptors here all came from a man aged 45-65 years in good health and CMV-seropositive. Each CDR3 is given with its conserved first and last residue. D genes are given only for firm matches. Rows give clone size only sometimes, using once, few, many, or a class for an expanded clone.

len | abundance | d_gene | j_gene | v_gene | CDR3aa | CDR3nt
14 | . | TRBD2 | TRBJ2-1 | TRBV19 | CASSIVRGGREQFF | TGTGCCAGTAGTATTGTGCGGGGGGGCCGTGAGCAGTTCTTC
12 | . | . | TRBJ2-1 | TRBV5-1 | CASSLDMNEQFF | TGCGCCAGCAGCTTGGACATGAATGAGCAGTTCTTC
12 | . | . | TRBJ1-1 | TRBV4-1 | CASSQGQIEAFF | TGCGCCAGCAGCCAAGGACAAATTGAAGCTTTCTTT
15 | few | TRBD1 | TRBJ1-1 | TRBV2 | CASLGVGTANTEAFF | TGTGCCAGCCTAGGGGTGGGGACAGCGAACACTGAAGCTTTCTTT
14 | . | . | TRBJ1-1 | TRBV27 | CASSTGLWNTEAFF | TGTGCCAGCAGCACGGGACTCTGGAACACTGAAGCTTTCTTT
12 | . | . | TRBJ2-3 | TRBV29-1 | CSSDYFTDTQYF | TGCAGCTCGGACTACTTCACAGATACGCAGTATTTT
12 | . | . | TRBJ1-1 | TRBV7-9 | CASSLEGRRAFF | TGTGCCAGCTCGTTAGAGGGCAGGAGGGCTTTCTTT
15 | . | TRBD2 | TRBJ2-3 | TRBV4-2 | CASGQLAGGTDTQYF | TGTGCCAGCGGTCAATTAGCGGGAGGCACAGATACGCAGTATTTT
16 | . | TRBD2 | TRBJ2-5 | TRBV7-9 | CASSPTLRTSGETQYF | TGTGCCAGCAGCCCCACCCTCCGGACTAGCGGGGAGACCCAGTACTTC
14 | few | . | TRBJ1-2 | TRBV27 | CAAGGAPHSYGYTF | TGTGCTGCGGGAGGAGCCCCTCACTCCTATGGCTACACCTTC
15 | . | . | TRBJ2-7 | TRBV5-4 | CASSFGSGSSYEQYF | TGTGCCAGCAGCTTTGGAAGCGGGTCTTCCTACGAGCAGTACTTC
12 | few | . | TRBJ1-1 | TRBV5-1 | CASSYGQSEAFF | TGCGCCAGCAGCTATGGACAGTCTGAAGCTTTCTTT
14 | . | . | TRBJ1-2 | TRBV5-8 | CASSVTASNYGYTF | TGTGCCAGCAGCGTCACAGCCTCTAACTATGGCTACACCTTC
16 | . | TRBD2 | TRBJ2-1 | TRBV4-2 | CASSRPTSGRDNEQFF | TGTGCCAGCAGCCGCCCGACTAGCGGGAGAGACAATGAGCAGTTCTTC
15 | . | TRBD1 | TRBJ1-4 | TRBV19 | CASSLEQGLAEKLFF | TGTGCCAGTAGCCTCGAACAGGGGTTGGCGGAAAAACTGTTTTTT
16 | . | TRBD2 | TRBJ2-1 | TRBV7-2 | CASSSGASGGYNEQFF | TGTGCCAGCAGCTCCGGGGCTAGCGGGGGCTACAATGAGCAGTTCTTC
11 | . | TRBD1 | TRBJ1-1 | TRBV20-1 | CHGQGGAEAFF | TGCCACGGACAGGGTGGCGCTGAAGCTTTCTTT
14 | few | TRBD1 | TRBJ1-1 | TRBV27 | CASSFGTGNTEAFF | TGTGCCAGCAGTTTTGGGACAGGGAACACTGAAGCTTTCTTT
19 | . | TRBD1 | TRBJ1-1 | TRBV29-1 | CSVEFSPWTGGEVNTEAFF | TGCAGCGTTGAATTCTCCCCCTGGACAGGAGGAGAGGTGAACACTGAAGCTTTCTTT
11 | once | . | TRBJ2-7 | TRBV20-1 | CSAPGVGEQYF | TGCAGTGCGCCAGGGGTAGGCGAGCAGTACTTC
17 | . | TRBD2 | TRBJ2-1 | TRBV4-2 | CASSQDRIAGGASEQFF | TGTGCCAGCAGCCAAGATCGAATAGCGGGGGGGGCCAGTGAGCAGTTCTTC
11 | . | . | TRBJ1-1 | TRBV29-1 | CSAGISTEAFF | TGCAGCGCCGGGATCAGCACTGAAGCTTTCTTT
18 | . | TRBD1 | TRBJ1-1 | TRBV5-4 | CASSLARGRDRGNTEAFF | TGTGCCAGCAGCTTGGCGCGGGGCCGGGACAGGGGGAACACTGAAGCTTTCTTT
14 | once | . | TRBJ1-4 | TRBV6-5 | CASSVQGRGEKLFF | TGTGCCAGCAGTGTTCAGGGGAGAGGAGAAAAACTGTTTTTT
16 | . | . | TRBJ2-5 | TRBV6-6 | CASRGRKGVIPETQYF | TGTGCCAGCAGGGGGCGTAAGGGGGTAATTCCGGAGACCCAGTACTTC
12 | few | TRBD1 | TRBJ2-7 | TRBV10-3 | CAITGTGYEQYF | TGTGCCATCACCGGGACAGGCTACGAGCAGTACTTC
15 | few | . | TRBJ1-2 | TRBV7-2 | CASSLATAGGKGYTF | TGTGCCAGCAGCTTAGCGACCGCGGGAGGAAAGGGCTACACCTTC
15 | . | TRBD2 | TRBJ2-7 | TRBV6-1 | CASSPSGGLIYEQYF | TGTGCCAGCAGCCCCAGCGGGGGCCTTATCTACGAGCAGTACTTC
13 | . | TRBD1 | TRBJ2-1 | TRBV9 | CASSMTGVHEQFF | TGTGCCAGCAGCATGACAGGGGTCCATGAGCAGTTCTTC